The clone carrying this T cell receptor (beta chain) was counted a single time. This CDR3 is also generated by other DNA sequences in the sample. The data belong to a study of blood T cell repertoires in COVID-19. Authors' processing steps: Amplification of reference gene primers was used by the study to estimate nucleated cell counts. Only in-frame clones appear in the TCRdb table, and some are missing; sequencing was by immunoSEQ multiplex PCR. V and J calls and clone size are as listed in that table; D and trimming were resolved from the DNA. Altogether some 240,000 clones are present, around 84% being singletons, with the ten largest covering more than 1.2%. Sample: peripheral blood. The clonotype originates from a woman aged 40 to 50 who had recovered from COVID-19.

CDR3 nucleotide sequence: TGTGCCAGCAGTCTAGGGGCCTATGGCTACACCTTC. Amino acids: CASSLGAYGYTF. This chain links TRBV12-3 or TRBV12-4 with TRBJ1-2; TRBD1 is a possible D gene (5 bases). V was cut by 5 bases and J by 4 bases, with 8 bases left in between. The CDR3 loop spans 12 amino acids.